The 31 T cell receptor beta chains below come from one sample, sequenced in a study of cytomegalovirus exposure and HLA in healthy donors. Both 60 Vbeta primers and 13 Jbeta primers went into the PCR. The method was immunoSEQ multiplex PCR; TCRdb's version includes in-frame clones alone and lacks a portion of them. The sample lists approximately 260,000 clones; approximately 84% were seen once. Input material: PBMCs. The receptors originated from a woman aged 40 to 50 in good health and CMV-seropositive.

The chain links TRBV30 to TRBJ1-1; D gene uncertain. The CDR3 is made up of 13 amino acids. In germline, CDR1 is GTSNPN, CDR2 SVGIG (reference sequence). The V gene lost 4 bases and the J gene lost 4 bases, with 13 bases spanning the gap. CDR3 DNA: TGTGCCTGGACGGTACAGTACGGCACTGAAGCTTTCTTT. Amino acid sequence: CAWTVQYGTEAFF. Full variable domain (outside the CDR3, taken from reference TRBV30 and TRBJ1-1): SQTIHQWPATLVQPVGSPLSLECTVEGTSNPNLYWYRQAAGRGLQLLFYSVGIGQISSEVPQNLSASRPQDRQFILSSKKLLLSDSGFYLCAWTVQYGTEAFFGQGTRLTVV.

The chain couples TRBV30 to TRBJ1-6, with 8 bases that match TRBD1. This CDR3 is built from 15 residues. From germline, CDR1 is GTSNPN and CDR2 SVGIG (reference sequence). V gave up 2 bases and J gave up 6 bases; unmatched junction bases: 6. The CDR3 coding sequence is TGTGCCTGGAGTCGCCGGACAGGGATTAATTCACCCCTCCACTTT. This translates into CAWSRRTGINSPLHF.

V usage is TRBV7-9 and J usage is TRBJ1-2; maybe TRBD1 (5 bases). CDR3 length equals 17 residues. The germline V gene has CDR1 SEHNR and CDR2 FQNEAQ (reference sequence). The V gene lost 7 bases and the J gene lost 4 bases, with 25 bases spanning the gap. The CDR3 bases are TGTGCCAGCACCTTGTGGGGGGTCCAAAACCTAGGCTATGGCTACACCTTC. Its translation is CASTLWGVQNLGYGYTF.

The chain has TRBV7-2 and TRBJ1-5; 7 bases fit TRBD1. The CDR3 has 14 amino acids. J gave up 4 bases and V 5 bases, and 5 bases lay outside the gene matches. CDR1 and CDR2 (germline): SGHTA, FQGNSA. The CDR3 is CASSRTGTNQPQHF. CDR3 sequence (DNA): TGTGCCAGCAGCCGGACAGGCACTAATCAGCCCCAGCATTTT. Full variable domain (rest looked up from reference TRBV7-2 and TRBJ1-5): GAGVSQSPSNKVTEKGKDVELRCDPISGHTALYWYRQSLGQGLEFLIYFQGNSAPDKSGLPSDRFSAERTGGSVSTLTIQRTQQEDSAVYLCASSRTGTNQPQHFGDGTRLSIL.

The rearrangement links TRBV29-1 to TRBJ2-1; 9 nucleotides align to TRBD2. Germline assignment: CDR1 SQVTM and CDR2 ANQGSEA. J gave up 5 bases and V 7 bases, and 9 bases lay outside the gene matches. The CDR3 is 14 amino acids. The CDR3 bases are TGCAGCGGGGTAAGACTAGCGGATAACAATGAGCAGTTCTTC. This encodes CSGVRLADNNEQFF.

The chain employs TRBV6-1 and TRBJ2-2; 8 bases fit TRBD1. The CDR3 sequence is 15 residues long. V was clipped by 4 bases and J by 1 base; unmatched bases: 2. Germline CDR1 MNHNS, CDR2 SASEGT. For the CDR3, the DNA is TGTGCCAGCAGTGTTGGGACAGGGAACACCGGGGAGCTGTTTTTT. Encoded protein: CASSVGTGNTGELFF.

V gene TRBV5-1 combines with J gene TRBJ2-5, with TRBD2 matching 12 bases. The V and J ends lost 4 bases and 5 bases, in that order; junction bases with no gene match: 9. Germline V gives CDR1 SGHRS, CDR2 YFSETQ. The CDR3 runs 16 residues. The CDR3 is CASSAALAGGLETQYF. DNA of the CDR3: TGCGCCAGCAGCGCCGCACTAGCGGGAGGACTGGAGACCCAGTACTTC.

This rearrangement joins TRBV6-6 to TRBJ2-5; 9 nucleotides align to TRBD2. This CDR3 region has 16 residues. Per germline, CDR1 MNHNY and CDR2 SVGAGI (reference sequence). With 6 bases clipped from V and 9 bases from J, the junction kept 17 bases outside the gene matches. The CDR3 DNA reads TGTGCCAGCAGCCTCTCCAATAGCGGGAGCATGGAGGCCCAGTACTTC. This gives the protein CASSLSNSGSMEAQYF.

This rearrangement joins TRBV19 to TRBJ1-5, with a weak D call TRBD1 (5 bases). With 8 bases removed from V and 3 bases from J, the gap between germline ends came to 14 bases. Looked up from germline, CDR1 is LNHDA and CDR2 is SQIVND (reference sequence). The CDR3 runs to 14 residues. For the CDR3, the DNA is TGTGCCAGTCGGTTTGGGGGGATCAATCAGCCCCAGCATTTT. Residues: CASRFGGINQPQHF.

The J gene is TRBJ1-1, the V gene TRBV27; possibly TRBD1 for D (6 bases). Germline CDR1 MNHEY, CDR2 SMNVEV (reference sequence). V was pared by 4 bases and J by 0 bases, with 18 bases between. The CDR3 extends over 17 amino acids. This CDR3 is CASSSSPAGVLNTEAFF. The CDR3 nucleotides are TGTGCCAGCAGTTCATCGCCGGCAGGGGTTCTGAACACTGAAGCTTTCTTT.

J is TRBJ2-3 and V is TRBV5-5, with D unclear. The CDR3 loop spans 12 amino acids. Germline-derived CDR1 and CDR2 are SGHKS and YYEKEE (reference sequence). V was pared by 1 base and J by 5 bases, with 5 bases between. CDR3: CASSLQLDTQYF. The CDR3, as DNA: TGTGCCAGCAGCTTGCAATTAGATACGCAGTATTTT.

This clone appeared a few times. The V call is TRBV4-2, the J call TRBJ1-1; D might be TRBD1 (5 bases). Germline loops: CDR1 LGHNA, CDR2 YNFKEQ. Deletions cut 3 bases from V and 11 bases from J, with 13 bases between. This CDR3 is built from 12 residues. The CDR3 nucleotides are TGTGCCAGCAGCCATGGGGGGACCCCGGCTTTCTTT. Encoded protein: CASSHGGTPAFF.

CDR3 residues: CASSLRGCGTGGPWSYEQYF. CDR3 in DNA: TGTGCCAGCAGCTTACGGGGATGCGGGACAGGGGGCCCCTGGTCCTACGAGCAGTACTTC. The V gene is TRBV7-4, the J gene TRBJ2-7; 12 bases map to TRBD1. From germline, CDR1 is SGHVT and CDR2 SQSDAQ. The CDR3 has 20 residues. Unmatched junction bases numbered 15, after V lost 2 bases and J lost 1 base.

The J gene is TRBJ2-1, the V gene TRBV13; 13 nucleotides line up with TRBD2. CDR1 is PRHDT and CDR2 is FYEKMQ in the germline V gene (reference sequence). This CDR3 is 16 amino acids long. Trimming took 0 bases from V and 7 from J; bases not matched to a gene: 3. Here the CDR3 reads CASSLGRTSGSNEQFF. The CDR3 nucleotides are TGTGCCAGCAGCTTAGGGAGGACTAGCGGGAGTAATGAGCAGTTCTTC.

The genes are TRBV7-2 and TRBJ1-1; 8 bases match TRBD1. V gave up 3 bases and J gave up 8 bases; unmatched junction bases: 2. This CDR3 is built from 12 residues. CDR1 and CDR2 (germline): SGHTA, FQGNSA. CDR3 DNA: TGTGCCAGCAGCTTCGACAGGGGAGAAGCTTTCTTT. It codes for CASSFDRGEAFF.

J is TRBJ1-1 and V is TRBV7-3; a possible D gene is TRBD1 (5 bases). CDR1 and CDR2 (germline): SGHTA, FQGTGA. Trimming pared 4 bases from V and 6 bases from J, leaving 18 bases between. The CDR3 is 15 residues long. The CDR3 DNA reads TGTGCCAGCAGCTCGAACGCGGGGACCCGATCTGAAGCTTTCTTT. It is translated as CASSSNAGTRSEAFF.

This clone was seen more than once but under ten times. The chain links TRBV25-1 to TRBJ2-1; TRBD2 agrees at 7 bases. The CDR3 is 15 residues long. V was clipped by 6 bases and J by 6 bases; unmatched bases: 11. Germline assignment: CDR1 MGHDK and CDR2 SYGVNS. CDR3 DNA sequence: TGTGCCAGCAGCCCAAGGGGCGGGAGTAGCAATGAGCAGTTCTTC. Its protein product is CASSPRGGSSNEQFF.

The chain uses TRBV5-8 and TRBJ2-1; 8 positions match TRBD2. The CDR3 runs 15 residues. With V trimmed by 6 bases and J by 7 bases, 12 bases remained unmatched. Germline V lookup: CDR1 SGHTS, CDR2 YDEGEE. The CDR3 protein is CASTPMSGSGNEQFF. CDR3 DNA: TGTGCCAGCACCCCGATGAGCGGGAGTGGGAATGAGCAGTTCTTC.

The chain uses TRBV6-1 and TRBJ2-7, with 7 positions matching TRBD1. V dropped 7 bases and J dropped 2; count of bases not matched to a gene: 5. CDR1 is MNHNS and CDR2 is SASEGT in the germline V gene. This CDR3 region has 13 residues. The CDR3 spells CASKEDRTYEQYF. The CDR3 nucleotides are TGTGCCAGCAAGGAGGACAGGACCTACGAGCAGTACTTC.

A single count supports this clone. The chain links TRBV2 to TRBJ2-3, with D perhaps matching TRBD1 (6 bases). From germline, CDR1 is SNHLY and CDR2 FYNNEI. The V end was cut by 2 bases, the J end by 3 bases, with 12 bases between. This CDR3 contains 15 residues. CDR3 protein: CASSEPGQFTDTQYF. CDR3 DNA sequence: TGTGCCAGCAGTGAACCTGGACAGTTTACAGATACGCAGTATTTT.

This chain links TRBV2 with TRBJ1-1; D remains ambiguous. Germline lookup yields CDR1 SNHLY and CDR2 FYNNEI. The CDR3 consists of 13 residues. V was pared by 0 bases and J by 4 bases, with 6 bases between. CDR3 residues: CASSEAIGTEAFF. DNA for the CDR3: TGTGCCAGCAGTGAAGCCATCGGCACTGAAGCTTTCTTT.

The chain joins TRBV4-2 to TRBJ2-1, with 7 bases lining up with TRBD2. The junction had 5 bases not matched to a gene; V was cut back by 0 bases and J by 3 bases. CDR1 LGHNA and CDR2 YNFKEQ come from the germline V gene. CDR3 length equals 16 residues. The CDR3 DNA reads TGTGCCAGCAGCCAAGATACCCGGGACTACTACAATGAGCAGTTCTTC. This gives the protein CASSQDTRDYYNEQFF.

The chain employs TRBV12-5 and TRBJ1-1, with a tentative D call TRBD1 (5 bases). Trimming cost V 8 bases and J 5 bases, with 15 bases left between them. Germline V gene lookup returns CDR1 LGHNT and CDR2 FRNRAP. The CDR3 runs to 13 residues. DNA for the CDR3: TGTGCTAGTTATAAGGCCAGGGCTACTGAAGCTTTCTTT. Protein product: CASYKARATEAFF.

The rearrangement links TRBV5-1 to TRBJ1-6, with 8 bases lining up with TRBD1. Germline-derived CDR1 and CDR2 are SGHRS and YFSETQ. V was pared by 4 bases and J by 5 bases, with 2 bases of the junction left unmatched. There are 14 residues in the CDR3. The CDR3: CASSADRDNSPLHF. The CDR3 DNA is TGCGCCAGCAGCGCGGACAGGGATAATTCACCCCTCCACTTT.

The chain couples TRBV6-1 to TRBJ1-5; TRBD1 matches at 7 bases. Trimming removed 7 bases from V and 4 bases from J; junction bases left unmatched: 7. CDR3 length: 14 residues. The V gene's germline CDR1 is MNHNS and CDR2 SASEGT. In DNA form, the CDR3 reads TGTGCCAGCACCACAGGGGAATGGAATCAGCCCCAGCATTTT. As protein: CASTTGEWNQPQHF.

This clone was seen a single time. Other nucleotide sequences from this sample produce the same CDR3. This rearrangement joins TRBV18 to TRBJ2-5, with D unresolved. The CDR3 has 11 amino acids. Germline V gene data show CDR1 as KGHSH and CDR2 as LQKENI. Between the trimmed V and J ends, which lost 4 bases and 3 bases, there was a span of 3 bases. The CDR3 DNA is TGTGCCAGCTCACTCAAAGAGACCCAGTACTTC. Translation: CASSLKETQYF.

J is TRBJ2-7 and V is TRBV27; 9 bases align to TRBD2. The CDR3 is 16 residues long. CDR1 and CDR2 from the germline V gene are MNHEY and SMNVEV (reference sequence). V dropped 5 bases and J dropped 2; count of bases not matched to a gene: 10. The CDR3 reads CASSPRGSGGTYEQYF. CDR3 nucleotide sequence: TGTGCCAGCAGTCCCCGGGGTAGCGGGGGAACCTACGAGCAGTACTTC.

V and J are TRBV11-3 and TRBJ2-7; no definite D call. The germline V and J ends were trimmed by 3 bases and 0 bases, with 9 bases remaining between them. This CDR3 has 14 residues. Per germline, CDR1 SGHNT and CDR2 YENEEA. CDR3 nucleotide sequence: TGTGCCAGCAGCTTGGGCACCGCCTCCTACGAGCAGTACTTC. The encoded protein is CASSLGTASYEQYF.

This rearrangement joins TRBV6-4 to TRBJ1-1; the D gene is possibly TRBD1 (5 bases). Looked up from germline, CDR1 is MRHNA and CDR2 is SNTAGT. This CDR3 comprises 13 residues. V shed 5 bases and J shed 5 bases, with 12 bases lying between them. The CDR3 spells CASSRGVRTEAFF. CDR3 nucleotide sequence: TGTGCCAGCAGTCGGGGGGTACGGACTGAAGCTTTCTTT.

The rearrangement joins TRBV25-1 to TRBJ2-7; D is perhaps TRBD2 (6 bases). The CDR3 has 14 residues. The V and J ends lost 4 bases and 6 bases respectively, with 16 bases between them. CDR1 MGHDK and CDR2 SYGVNS come from the germline V gene. The CDR3 coding sequence is TGTGCCAGCAGTGTTCTGGGTGAAGCGGGCGAGCAGTACTTC. It is translated as CASSVLGEAGEQYF.

Of note for this clone: Other DNA sequences within the sample encode an identical CDR3. V and J are TRBV7-9 and TRBJ2-5; TRBD1 is a possible D gene (5 bases). Trimming shortened V by 1 base and J by 5 bases, and 11 bases separated the two germline ends. In germline, CDR1 is SEHNR, CDR2 FQNEAQ (reference sequence). There are 14 residues in the CDR3. The CDR3 bases are TGTGCCAGCAGCTTAGGGGGCGGTCAGGAGACCCAGTACTTC. Its translation: CASSLGGGQETQYF.